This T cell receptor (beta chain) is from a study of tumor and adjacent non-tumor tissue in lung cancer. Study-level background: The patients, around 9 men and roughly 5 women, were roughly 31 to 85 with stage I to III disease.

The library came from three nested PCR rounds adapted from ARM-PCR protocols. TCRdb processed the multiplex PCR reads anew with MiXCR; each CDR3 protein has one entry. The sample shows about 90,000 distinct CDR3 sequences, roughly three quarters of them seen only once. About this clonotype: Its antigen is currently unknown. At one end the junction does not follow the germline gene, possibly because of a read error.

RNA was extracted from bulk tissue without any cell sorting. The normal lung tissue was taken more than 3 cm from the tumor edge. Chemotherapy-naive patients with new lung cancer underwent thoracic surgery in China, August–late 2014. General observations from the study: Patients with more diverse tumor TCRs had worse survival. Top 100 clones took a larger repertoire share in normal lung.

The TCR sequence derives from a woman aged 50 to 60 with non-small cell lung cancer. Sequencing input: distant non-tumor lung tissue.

Written as DNA, the CDR3 is TGTGCCAGGAGCTTAAGTAGCGGGGAGCAGTCCTTC. Protein sequence: CARSLSSGEQSF. This chain uses TRBV11-2 with TRBJ2-7; 8 bases are shared with TRBD2. CDR3 length equals 12 residues. CDR1 and CDR2 (germline): SGHAT, FQNNGV. The full variable domain, completed using reference TRBV11-2 and TRBJ2-7, is EAGVAQSPRYKIIEKRQSVAFWCNPISGHATLYWYQQILGQGPKLLIQFQNNGVVDDSQLPKDRFSAERLKGVDSTLKIQPAKLEDSAVYLCARSLSSGEQSFGPGTRLTVT.